This is a list of T cell receptor beta chains from one sample in a study of tumor-infiltrating lymphocytes in primary liver carcinoma. TCRdb re-derived calls from the multiplex PCR reads in MiXCR, one entry per CDR3 protein. There are 80,000 or so distinct CDR3 sequences in the sample; 71% occur only once, and approximately 13% lies in the top ten. Material for sequencing was liver tumor tissue from sampling region 4. The receptors come from a woman aged 55-69 years with primary liver carcinoma and hepatitis B virus infection. Each CDR3 is given with its conserved first and last residue. The order of the fields is J gene, clone size, D gene, V gene, CDR3 protein, CDR3 DNA. D genes are given only for firm matches. Clone size is shown for a subset of rows, as once, few, many or a class of expanded clone.

TRBJ2-3,many,.,TRBV7-8,CASSRNRVRSSTDTQYF,TGTGCCAGCAGCCGAAACAGGGTCCGCTCTAGCACAGATACGCAGTATTTT
TRBJ1-3,once,.,TRBV5-4,CASSSARASGNTIYF,TGTGCCAGCAGCTCGGCCAGGGCGTCTGGAAACACCATATATTTT
TRBJ2-1,.,TRBD2,TRBV7-2,CAGGLMTSGLNEQFF,TGTGCCGGCGGCTTAATGACTAGCGGTCTCAATGAGCAGTTCTTC
TRBJ2-7,.,.,TRBV6-1,CASTPRGASYEQHF,TGTGCCAGCACTCCCCGGGGTGCATCCTACGAGCAGCACTTC
TRBJ2-1,.,TRBD2,TRBV6-9,CASKFTSGRYYNEQSF,TGTGCCAGCAAGTTTACAAGCGGGAGATATTACAATGAGCAGTCCTTC
TRBJ2-1,.,.,TRBV4-1,CTSSQVEGEQFF,TGCACCAGCAGCCAAGTTGAGGGTGAGCAATTCTTC
TRBJ1-1,.,.,TRBV11-1,CASSLERGQKEAFF,TGTGCCAGCAGCTTAGAACGAGGACAGAAGGAAGCTTTCTTT
TRBJ2-5,many,.,TRBV6-5,CASSPTGRETQYF,TGTGCCAGCAGCCCGACAGGTAGAGAGACCCAGTACTTC
TRBJ1-4,.,TRBD1,TRBV20-1,CSVGTGEGKLFF,TGCAGTGTTGGGACAGGGGAAGGAAAACTGTTTTTT
TRBJ2-3,few,.,TRBV30,CAWIRGRTADTQYF,TGTGCCTGGATCCGGGGACGTACGGCAGATACGCAGTATTTT
TRBJ2-1,once,TRBD1,TRBV11-3,CASSLGTAYNEQFF,TGTGCCAGCAGCTTGGGGACAGCCTACAATGAGCAGTTCTTC
TRBJ2-3,.,.,TRBV6-5,CASFEQGTDTQYF,TGTGCCAGTTTTGAACAGGGAACGGATACGCAGTATTTT
TRBJ1-5,.,.,TRBV30,CAWCLGTSADTQHF,TGTGCCTGGTGTTTAGGGACTAGCGCAGATACGCAGCATTTT
TRBJ1-5,.,.,TRBV11-2,CAISLGDTQHF,TGTGCCATCAGCCTGGGAGATACGCAGCATTTT
TRBJ1-1,many,.,TRBV28,CASKGSWGFNTEAFF,TGTGCCAGCAAGGGCAGCTGGGGTTTCAACACTGAAGCTTTCTTT
TRBJ1-1,.,.,TRBV5-4,CASGLYQRRNTEASF,TGTGCCAGCGGCTTGTATCAGAGGAGGAACACTGAAGCTTCCTTT
TRBJ1-3,.,TRBD1,TRBV11-2,CTSSSRPDRGVYSRNTIYF,TGTACCAGCAGCTCACGCCCGGACAGGGGAGTGTACTCTCGAAACACCATATATTTT
TRBJ2-1,many,.,TRBV6-1,CASSDYISLPQFF,TGTGCCAGCAGCGATTACATCAGCTTGCCACAGTTCTTC
TRBJ1-2,.,TRBD1,TRBV14,CASSAQVQGMGYTF,TGTGCCAGCAGCGCCCAGGTACAGGGGATGGGCTACACCTTC
TRBJ2-6,.,.,TRBV4-2,CASSRDGGSGANVLTF,TGCGCCAGCAGCCGAGATGGGGGTTCTGGGGCCAACGTCCTGACTTTC
TRBJ2-7,.,.,TRBV6-2/TRBV6-3,CTSSTGQPGSYEQYF,TGTACTAGCAGTACCGGACAGCCCGGCTCCTACGAGCAGTACTTC
TRBJ1-2,.,.,TRBV6-6,CDSTRNYGYTF,TGTGACAGCACAAGAAACTATGGCTACACCTTC
TRBJ2-4,.,TRBD2,TRBV6-4,CASSDSRGGRAKTIQYF,TGTGCCAGCAGTGACTCGAGAGGTGGGAGGGCCAAAACCATTCAGTACTTC
TRBJ1-5,many,TRBD1,TRBV30,CAWSVTTGGTQPQHF,TGTGCCTGGAGCGTAACCACAGGGGGCACTCAGCCCCAGCATTTT
TRBJ1-5,.,.,TRBV6-5,CASSYPWLLQGPQHF,TGTGCCAGCAGTTACCCGTGGCTTTTGCAGGGGCCCCAGCATTTT
TRBJ2-7,.,.,TRBV6-1,CLSSVRDSYYEQYF,TGTCTCAGCAGTGTCCGGGACTCCTACTACGAGCAGTACTTC
TRBJ2-2,.,TRBD1,TRBV6-4,CASRTGCNTGELFF,TGCGCCAGCCGGACAGGGTGTAACACCGGGGAGCTGTTTTTT
TRBJ2-7,.,.,TRBV11-2,CASCLGIVIPDLYF,TGTGCCAGCTGCTTAGGTATCGTCATCCCCGATCTGTACTTC
TRBJ2-5,few,TRBD2,TRBV20-1,CSASERERVQETQYF,TGCAGTGCTAGTGAGCGGGAGAGGGTCCAAGAGACCCAGTACTTC
TRBJ2-7,.,.,TRBV12-3/TRBV12-4,CASRFSSFERYF,TGTGCCAGCAGGTTCAGCTCCTTCGAGCGGTACTTC
TRBJ1-1,many,.,TRBV29-1,CSVEGQMGTEAFF,TGCAGCGTTGAAGGACAGATGGGCACTGAAGCTTTCTTT
TRBJ2-7,medium-sized,TRBD1,TRBV11-2,CASSLVPTGAYEQYF,TGTGCCAGCAGCTTAGTCCCGACAGGGGCCTACGAGCAGTACTTC
TRBJ1-1,.,.,TRBV7-9,CTSSKITNTEAFF,TGTACCAGCAGCAAAATAACGAACACTGAAGCTTTCTTT
TRBJ2-7,few,TRBD1,TRBV11-3,CANSPGTGGNYEQYF,TGTGCTAACAGCCCCGGGACAGGGGGCAACTATGAGCAGTACTTC
TRBJ2-3,.,TRBD2,TRBV6-6,CASSYSRGSSRGTYTQYF,TGTGCCAGCAGCTACTCGCGCGGGAGCTCCAGAGGCACATATACGCAGTATTTT
TRBJ1-2,.,.,TRBV7-2,CASRPTRDTAYGYTF,TGTGCCAGCAGACCAACCCGGGACACCGCTTATGGCTACACCTTC
TRBJ2-7,few,.,TRBV6-1,CASSEEEAMGSFEQYF,TGTGCCAGCAGTGAAGAAGAGGCTATGGGCTCCTTCGAGCAGTACTTC
TRBJ1-5,few,.,TRBV10-2,CASSESSSGQPQHF,TGCGCCAGCAGTGAGTCATCTAGCGGCCAGCCCCAGCATTTT
TRBJ2-1,once,TRBD2,TRBV11-3,CAISPRRSGNNEQFF,TGTGCCATCAGCCCTCGGCGTAGCGGGAACAATGAGCAATTCTTC
TRBJ2-7,few,TRBD1,TRBV19,CASSTRDSFSYEQYF,TGTGCCAGTAGTACAAGGGACAGCTTCTCCTACGAGCAGTACTTC
TRBJ2-1,.,.,TRBV14,CASSQAISGHNEQLF,TGTGCCAGCAGCCAGGCAATTAGCGGACACAATGAGCAGTTATTC
TRBJ1-1,.,.,TRBV29-1,CSADATETFF,TGCAGCGCCGACGCCACTGAAACTTTCTTT
TRBJ1-5,many,.,TRBV5-6,CARLDRISNSNQPQHF,TGTGCCAGACTAGACAGAATATCTAATAGCAATCAGCCCCAGCATTTT
TRBJ1-4,many,.,TRBV29-1,CSVEGSRRGEKLFF,TGCAGCGTTGAAGGTAGCAGGAGAGGTGAAAAACTGTTTTTT
TRBJ2-1,.,.,TRBV11-3,CASSSRGARTIGNEQFF,TGTGCCAGTAGCTCCCGGGGGGCGCGGACCATAGGCAATGAACAGTTCTTC
TRBJ2-7,.,.,TRBV28,CASSLTGVEEQYF,TGTGCCAGCAGCTTGACAGGCGTCGAGGAGCAGTACTTT
TRBJ2-7,medium-sized,.,TRBV11-3,CASSLDRLGTPGTYEQYF,TGTGCCAGCAGCTTAGATCGGTTAGGGACACCGGGGACCTACGAGCAGTACTTC
TRBJ2-1,.,TRBD1,TRBV9,CASSVSGQGYNVQFF,TGTGCCAGCAGCGTATCGGGACAGGGCTACAATGTGCAGTTCTTC
TRBJ2-7,.,.,TRBV6-5,CAGSYGSEDEQHF,TGTGCCGGCAGTTATGGGTCAGAGGACGAGCAGCACTTC
TRBJ1-2,once,TRBD1,TRBV7-9,CASSWGQGPKQDYTF,TGTGCCAGCAGCTGGGGACAGGGGCCAAAACAAGACTACACATTC
TRBJ2-7,.,.,TRBV11-2,CASSPGRLGEHYF,TGTGCTAGCAGCCCCGGGAGACTGGGAGAGCATTACTTC
TRBJ2-5,.,TRBD1,TRBV6-1,CVTSPRTGGSETQYF,TGTGTCACCAGTCCAAGGACAGGGGGGTCGGAGACCCAGTACTTC
TRBJ2-1,.,TRBD1,TRBV11-2,CAGGLDRGKGNEQFF,TGTGCCGGCGGTTTGGACAGGGGAAAGGGCAATGAGCAGTTCTTC
TRBJ2-1,.,TRBD2,TRBV12-3/TRBV12-4,CASSPGNQELAHEQFF,TGTGCCAGCAGCCCTGGGAATCAGGAACTAGCGCATGAGCAATTCTTC